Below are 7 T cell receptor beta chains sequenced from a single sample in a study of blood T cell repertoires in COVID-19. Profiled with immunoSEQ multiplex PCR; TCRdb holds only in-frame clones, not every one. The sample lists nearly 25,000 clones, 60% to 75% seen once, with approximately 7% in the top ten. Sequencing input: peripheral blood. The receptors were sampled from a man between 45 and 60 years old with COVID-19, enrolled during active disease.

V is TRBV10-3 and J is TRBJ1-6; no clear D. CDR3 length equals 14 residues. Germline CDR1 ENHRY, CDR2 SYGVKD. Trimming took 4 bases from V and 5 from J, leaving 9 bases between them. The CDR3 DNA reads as TGTGCCATCAGTGGTGACAAACATAATTCACCCCTCCACTTT. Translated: CAISGDKHNSPLHF.

CDR3 coding DNA: TGTGCCAGTAGCTACTCGGGGAATCAGCCCCAGCATTTT. It codes for CASSYSGNQPQHF. The rearrangement joins TRBV19 to TRBJ1-5, with D unclear. Germline CDR1 LNHDA, CDR2 SQIVND (reference sequence). V lost 6 bases to trimming and J lost 4 bases, with 10 bases between them. This CDR3 spans 13 amino acids. Using reference TRBV19 and TRBJ1-5 for the parts outside the CDR3, the full variable domain is DGGITQSPKYLFRKEGQNVTLSCEQNLNHDAMYWYRQDPGQGLRLIYYSQIVNDFQKGDIAEGYSVSREKKESFPLTVTSAQKNPTAFYLCASSYSGNQPQHFGDGTRLSIL.

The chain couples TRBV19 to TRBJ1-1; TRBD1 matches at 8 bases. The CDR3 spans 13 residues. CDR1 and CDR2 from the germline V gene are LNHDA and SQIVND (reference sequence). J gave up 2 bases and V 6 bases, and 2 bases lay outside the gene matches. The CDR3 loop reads CASSRGRNTEAFF. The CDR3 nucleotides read TGTGCCAGTAGCAGGGGGCGTAACACTGAAGCTTTCTTT.

The CDR3 protein is CASRRGGQGIYEQYF. The CDR3 DNA is TGTGCCAGCAGGAGGGGGGGACAGGGGATTTACGAGCAGTACTTC. V gene TRBV6-5 combines with J gene TRBJ2-7; TRBD1 matches at 10 bases. The V and J ends lost 6 bases and 4 bases, in that order; junction bases with no gene match: 9. Per the germline V gene, CDR1 is MNHEY and CDR2 is SVGAGI. The CDR3 extends over 15 amino acids.

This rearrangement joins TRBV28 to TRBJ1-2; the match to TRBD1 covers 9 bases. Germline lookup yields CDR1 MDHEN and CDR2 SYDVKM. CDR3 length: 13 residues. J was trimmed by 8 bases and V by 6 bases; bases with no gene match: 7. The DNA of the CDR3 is TGTGCCAGCAGGTTACAGGGGGCGCGGGGCTACACCTTC. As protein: CASRLQGARGYTF.

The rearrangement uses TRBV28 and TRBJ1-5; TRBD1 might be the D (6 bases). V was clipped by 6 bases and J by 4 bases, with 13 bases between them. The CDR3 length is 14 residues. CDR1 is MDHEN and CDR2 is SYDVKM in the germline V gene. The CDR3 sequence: CASSPQGLNQPQHF. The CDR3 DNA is TGTGCCAGCAGCCCCCAGGGGCTTAATCAGCCCCAGCATTTT.

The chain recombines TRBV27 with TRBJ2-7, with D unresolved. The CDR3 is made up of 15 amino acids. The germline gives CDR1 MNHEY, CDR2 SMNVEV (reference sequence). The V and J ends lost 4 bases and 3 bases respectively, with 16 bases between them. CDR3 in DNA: TGTGCCAGCAGTTCTAAGTTTCTAGGCGGCTACGAGCAGTACTTC. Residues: CASSSKFLGGYEQYF.